This T cell receptor (beta chain) emerged from a study of vaccination and CD4 T cells after COVID-19 (dated by TCRdb to 2022 to 2024). Broadly, across the study: SARS-CoV-2 positivity had been established in the convalescent patients by nasal swab PCR, and mild disease was recorded in under ten of these patients and severe disease in one. Six males and four females were included in the convalescent cohort, with two Hispanic individuals, seven Caucasians, two Asians and one multiracial person represented. Two doses of either the Pfizer-BioNTech BNT162b2 vaccine (n=8) or the Moderna mRNA-1273 vaccine (n=2) were administered to participants. Post-COVID blood samples from convalescent patients were collected a median of roughly 100 days after diagnosis, with a range of about 35 to 161 days. Post-vaccine blood samples were taken a median of approximately 70 days after the second vaccine dose, with a range of roughly 13 to 250 days. Overlapping spike peptide pools from SARS-CoV-2 and from the common cold coronaviruses HCoV-NL63, HCoV-OC43 and HCoV-229E were used as culture stimuli. In control cultures, a CEFX viral epitope pool was used as positive control, an HIV-1 Nef peptide pool was used as negative control, or no peptide was added. The spike-specific CD4+ TCR repertoire was compared before and after mRNA vaccination in ten to eleven COVID-19 convalescent patients and a few infection-naive healthy vaccine recipients.

The library was made by PCR. DNA from cultured CD4+ T cells was subjected to TCR sequencing with the Oncomine TCR Beta short-read assay at the Johns Hopkins FTIC core. The QIAamp micro DNA kit was used to extract genomic DNA from the cultured CD4+ T cells. Oncomine TCR Beta libraries made from cultured CD4+ T cells were pooled using unique dual indexes and sequenced on an Illumina iSeq 100. In the authors' own workflow: Non-productive sequences were removed, and CDR3s not starting with C, not ending with F or W, or shorter than 7 amino acids were discarded. The MANAFEST web application was used to identify antigen-specific clonotypes by comparing peptide-stimulated wells against reference wells and other culture wells. For a clone to be called positive, the clone needed an FDR below 0.05, an odds ratio above 5, and a productive frequency above 0.1% in at least two of three replicate wells. Clonotypes that were significantly expanded in both SARS-CoV-2 spike wells and at least one common cold coronavirus spike condition were defined as cross-reactive. Similarity between CDR3 sequences was evaluated in R version 3.6.1 using Levenshtein distances (stringdist) and unrooted phylogenetic trees (ape). TCRdb reran the public reads through fastp at Q25 and MiXCR, keeping productive beta chains. Entries are consolidated by CDR3 protein sequence, retaining the most common genes and DNA. These V and J calls derive from TCRdb rather than the authors' analysis. For this sample the table gives around 20,000 distinct CDR3 sequences, of which 45% to 60% were detected only once. 8% to 10% of the sample goes to the ten largest clones.

The sample's treatment or condition label is to be understood as: roughly 11-day PBMC culture with coronavirus spike peptide pools or control peptides (ViraFEST assay). The study used the ViraFEST assay, which expanded antigen-specific T cells with peptide pools and then identified expanded clonotypes by TCR sequencing. Positive SARS-CoV-2 PCR tests in the convalescent patients dated from March to December 2020, before Alpha, Beta and Delta variants emerged in the United States. Fewer than 2.5 million PBMCs per well were cultured in IMDM with approximately 5% human AB serum and 8 to 10 IU/ml IL-2, plus 10 ug/ml peptide pools. On days 3 and 7, half of the culture medium was replaced with fresh IL-2-containing medium. After roughly nine days of culture, CD4+ T cells were isolated by negative selection using the EasySep CD4+ T cell isolation kit. Ficoll-Paque Plus gradient centrifugation was used to isolate PBMCs from whole blood, and the isolated PBMCs were then either used fresh or cryopreserved at -140C. Each culture condition was generally run in triplicate wells.

V ends up 6 bases short and J 8 bases short, with an unmatched junction base count of 12. CDR1 is given as MDHEN and CDR2 as SYDVKM, both from the germline V gene. The CDR3, cysteine through phenylalanine, is 14 amino acids long. Just the 42-base CDR3 DNA is kept, in frame starting at base 1. A note on this clonotype: No cognate antigen has been identified for it. Per-base qualities were not stored, and no clone one base away is much larger.

The paper as a whole reports these results and caveats: Only a relatively small number of convalescent patients were included in the study, and early timepoints following natural infection were not analyzed. Among the post-vaccine SARS-CoV-2-reactive clones in convalescent patients, a median approximately 90% showed up only after vaccination, which suggests vaccine-specific priming. Of the vaccine-specific clones in convalescent patients, 304 of 307, or nearly all, reacted only to SARS-CoV-2 spike and did not cross-react with common cold coronaviruses. Although the median number of SARS-CoV-2-reactive clonotypes went up from roughly 23 after infection to some 37 after vaccination, the increase was not significant.

The rearrangement combines TRBV28 with TRBJ1-2; 7 bases in between match TRBD1. The clonotype was recovered from a human donor who had recovered from COVID-19. The sequenced material came from CD4+ T cells from blood, cultured in vitro. The CDR3 region reads CASSRQGSSGGYTF. The nucleotides are TGTGCCAGCAGCCGACAGGGAAGCTCGGGAGGCTACACCTTC.